These 14 T cell receptor beta chains were sequenced from one sample in a study of cytomegalovirus exposure and HLA in healthy donors. PCR primers comprised 60 Vbeta and 13 Jbeta primers. Assay: immunoSEQ multiplex PCR; the TCRdb copy retains only in-frame clones and omits some. The data hold 100,000 or so clones, with approximately 76% observed a single time. Material: PBMCs. The receptors stem from a man in his thirties or forties in good health and CMV-seropositive.

This clone was found once. This chain uses TRBV4-1 with TRBJ2-7; 7 nucleotides agree with TRBD1. The germline CDR1 and CDR2 sequences are MGHRA and YSYEKL. The ends lost 0 bases at V and 0 bases at J; junction bases unmatched: 5. The CDR3 covers 16 residues. CDR3 sequence (DNA): TGCGCCAGCAGCCAAGAAAGGGACAGTTACTCCTACGAGCAGTACTTC. It yields the protein CASSQERDSYSYEQYF.

This clone was seen a handful of times. This sequence joins TRBV5-4 and TRBJ1-2; D remains unclear. Germline V gene lookup returns CDR1 SGHNT and CDR2 YYREEE (reference sequence). Deletions cut 1 base from V and 0 bases from J, with 13 bases between. The CDR3 runs 16 residues. This CDR3 reads CASSLKRLISNYGYTF. CDR3 bases: TGTGCCAGCAGCTTGAAGAGACTGATATCTAACTATGGCTACACCTTC.

V is TRBV7-8 and J is TRBJ1-1; a weak D match, TRBD1 (6 bases). The V gene lost 5 bases and the J gene lost 1 base, with 14 bases spanning the gap. The CDR3 covers 15 residues. Germline loops: CDR1 SGHVS, CDR2 FQNEAQ. CDR3 protein: CASSTLGQSNTEAFF. As DNA, the CDR3 is TGTGCCAGCAGCACCCTCGGACAGTCGAACACTGAAGCTTTCTTT.

V gene TRBV28 combines with J gene TRBJ1-2; D perhaps matches TRBD1 (6 bases). V dropped 4 bases and J dropped 4 bases, with 10 bases sitting between them. The CDR3 covers 13 residues. Germline lookup yields CDR1 MDHEN and CDR2 SYDVKM. CDR3 DNA: TGTGCCAGCAGTTATAGAGGGGGCTATGGCTACACCTTC. Residues: CASSYRGGYGYTF.

The chain is built from TRBV19 and TRBJ2-2; 8 bases match TRBD1. The germline CDR1 and CDR2 sequences are LNHDA and SQIVND (reference sequence). The trim removed 6 bases at V and 4 bases at J, leaving 4 bases unmatched. This CDR3 spans 14 amino acids. The CDR3 region has the DNA TGTGCCAGTAGACCAGGGGGCGGCACCGGGGAGCTGTTTTTT. Translating it yields CASRPGGGTGELFF.

This CDR3 is CASSERAGSYTF. The CDR3 DNA reads TGTGCCAGCAGTGAACGGGCCGGGAGCTACACCTTC. The chain carries TRBV6-1 and TRBJ1-2; D is ambiguous. The germline V gene encodes CDR1 MNHNS and CDR2 SASEGT. This CDR3 has 12 residues. V shed 2 bases and J shed 9 bases, with 10 bases lying between them.

V usage is TRBV7-2 and J usage is TRBJ1-1; D call uncertain. V lost 5 bases, J lost 4 bases, and 11 bases lay in between. CDR3 length equals 13 residues. Germline V gene data show CDR1 as SGHTA and CDR2 as FQGNSA. Written as DNA, the CDR3 is TGTGCCAGCAGCCGCCAGTGGAGCACTGAAGCTTTCTTT. Amino acids: CASSRQWSTEAFF.

The V and J genes are TRBV5-1 and TRBJ1-1; D is unresolved. Trimming stripped 0 bases from V and 0 bases from J, with 9 bases between. The CDR3 has 15 amino acids. Germline-derived CDR1 and CDR2 are SGHRS and YFSETQ. The CDR3 loop reads CASSLALNLNTEAFF. The DNA of the CDR3 is TGCGCCAGCAGCTTGGCTCTCAACTTGAACACTGAAGCTTTCTTT. The variable domain in full, completed from reference TRBV5-1 and TRBJ1-1, reads KAGVTQTPRYLIKTRGQQVTLSCSPISGHRSVSWYQQTPGQGLQFLFEYFSETQRNKGNFPGRFSGRQFSNSRSEMNVSTLELGDSALYLCASSLALNLNTEAFFGQGTRLTVV.

CDR3 in amino acids: CASSRRGRNEKLFF. The CDR3, as DNA: TGTGCCAGCTCAAGAAGGGGTCGGAATGAAAAACTGTTTTTT. The V and J genes are TRBV18 and TRBJ1-4; weak D call: TRBD1 (5 bases). Trimming stripped 5 bases from V and 5 bases from J, with 12 bases between. The CDR3 runs to 14 residues. Germline values: CDR1 KGHSH, CDR2 LQKENI. The complete variable domain, with remaining parts taken from reference TRBV18 and TRBJ1-4, reads NAGVMQNPRHLVRRRGQEARLRCSPMKGHSHVYWYRQLPEEGLKFMVYLQKENIIDESGMPKERFSAEFPKEGPSILRIQQVVRGDSAAYFCASSRRGRNEKLFFGSGTQLSVL.

This clone occurred a few times. The chain couples TRBV2 to TRBJ2-7, with D unclear. Germline lookup yields CDR1 SNHLY and CDR2 FYNNEI. The CDR3 extends over 11 amino acids. The CDR3 DNA is TGTGCCAGCAGTGAAAATTACGTGCAGTACGTC. Translated: CASSENYVQYV.

The chain combines TRBV19 with TRBJ2-3; TRBD1 is a possible D gene (5 bases). The CDR3 is 14 amino acids. CDR1 and CDR2 (germline): LNHDA, SQIVND (reference sequence). The V end was cut by 3 bases, the J end by 2 bases, with 9 bases between. CDR3 bases: TGTGCCAGTAGTATGGGGCAGATCACAGATACGCAGTATTTT. The encoded protein is CASSMGQITDTQYF.

The chain has TRBV11-2 and TRBJ1-5; D unresolved. CDR3 length equals 14 residues. V dropped 1 base and J dropped 5 bases, with 9 bases sitting between them. Looked up from germline, CDR1 is SGHAT and CDR2 is FQNNGV. CDR3 coding DNA: TGTGCCAGCAGCTTAGGGACTTACGATCAGCCCCAGCATTTT. Its translation: CASSLGTYDQPQHF.

The CDR3 spells CASSFRLAGFYEQFF. The CDR3 bases are TGTGCCAGCAGTTTCCGACTAGCGGGATTCTATGAGCAGTTCTTC. This chain uses TRBV6-7 with TRBJ2-1, with 11 nucleotides matching TRBD2. TRBV6-7 is sorted into the ORF group, with uncertain function. The CDR3 loop spans 15 amino acids. The V gene end was trimmed by 4 bases and the J gene end by 8 bases; junction bases not matched to a gene: 7.

This chain connects TRBV5-1 to TRBJ2-7; 12 bases map to TRBD2. This CDR3 is 14 amino acids long. The junction had 6 bases not matched to a gene; V was cut back by 4 bases and J by 7 bases. Germline CDR1 is SGHRS and CDR2 is YFSETQ. As DNA, the CDR3 is TGCGCCAGCAGCAAGCTAGCGGGGGGGAAAGAGCAGTACGTC. It yields the protein CASSKLAGGKEQYV.